This TCR beta chain came from a study of cytomegalovirus exposure and HLA in healthy donors. Turning to the study itself: A later analysis reported the roughly 120 validation repertoires used the same platform as the approximately 670 first-cohort repertoires.

Per germline, CDR1 SGHRS and CDR2 YFSETQ. This CDR3 comprises 12 residues. Trimming stripped 5 bases from V and 3 bases from J, with 8 bases between. A word on this clone: Antigen: not known.

Measured with immunoSEQ multiplex PCR; TCRdb has only the in-frame clones, and not every one. The sample records 150,000 to 200,000 clones, around 88% being singletons. Whole-study results and caveats: A subsequent analysis found that TCR clusters from the first cohort also tended to co-occur in the approximately 130 validation repertoires, with around 94% of cluster scores above 0.

V is TRBV5-1 and J is TRBJ1-1; tentative D call: TRBD1 (5 bases). The receptor was derived from a woman aged 18 to 35 in good health and CMV-seronegative. The sequencing input was PBMCs. The CDR3 DNA reads TGCGCCAGCAGGGGGCTGTACACTGAAGCTTTCTTT. Encoded protein: CASRGLYTEAFF.